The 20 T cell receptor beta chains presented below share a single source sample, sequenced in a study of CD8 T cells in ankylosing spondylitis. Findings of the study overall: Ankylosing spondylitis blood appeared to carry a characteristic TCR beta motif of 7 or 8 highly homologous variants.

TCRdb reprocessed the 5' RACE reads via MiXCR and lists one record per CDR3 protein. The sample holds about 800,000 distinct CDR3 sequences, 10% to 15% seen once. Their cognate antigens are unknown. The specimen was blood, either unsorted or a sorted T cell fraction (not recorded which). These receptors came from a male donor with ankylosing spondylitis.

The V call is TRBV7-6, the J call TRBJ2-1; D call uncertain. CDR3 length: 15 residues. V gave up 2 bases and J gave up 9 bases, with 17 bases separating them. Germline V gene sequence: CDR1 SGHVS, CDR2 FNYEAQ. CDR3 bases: TGTGCCAGCAGCTTACTAGGCCCCTCCCAGAGTGAGCAGTTCTTC. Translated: CASSLLGPSQSEQFF.

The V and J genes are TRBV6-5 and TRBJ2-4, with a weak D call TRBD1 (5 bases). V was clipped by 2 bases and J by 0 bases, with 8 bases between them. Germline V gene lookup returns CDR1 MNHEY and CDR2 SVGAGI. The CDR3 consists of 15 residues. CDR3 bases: TGTGCCAGCAGTTACCGACAGATAGCCAAAAACATTCAGTACTTC. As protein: CASSYRQIAKNIQYF.

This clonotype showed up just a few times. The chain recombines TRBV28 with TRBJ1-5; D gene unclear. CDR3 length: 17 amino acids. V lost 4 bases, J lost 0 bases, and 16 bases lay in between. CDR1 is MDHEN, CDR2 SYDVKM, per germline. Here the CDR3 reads CASSSTPGYYSNQPQHF. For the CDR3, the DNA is TGTGCCAGCAGTTCGACACCGGGCTATTATAGCAATCAGCCCCAGCATTTT.

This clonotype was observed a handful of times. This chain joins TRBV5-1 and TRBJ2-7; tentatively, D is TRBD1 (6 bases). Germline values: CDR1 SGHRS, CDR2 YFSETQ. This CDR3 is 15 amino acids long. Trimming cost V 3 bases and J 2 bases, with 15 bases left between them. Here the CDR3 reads CASSSLTGTTYEQYF. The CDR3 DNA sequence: TGCGCCAGCAGCTCCCTGACAGGAACTACCTACGAGCAGTACTTC.

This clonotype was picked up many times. CDR3 nucleotide sequence: TGCAGCGTTGCTCTGGGACCTCAAGAGACCCAGTACTTC. Translation: CSVALGPQETQYF. This chain links TRBV29-1 with TRBJ2-5, with D possibly called TRBD1 or TRBD2 (5 bases each). The germline V gene has CDR1 SQVTM and CDR2 ANQGSEA. The CDR3 is 13 amino acids. V shed 4 bases and J shed 2 bases, with 11 bases lying between them.

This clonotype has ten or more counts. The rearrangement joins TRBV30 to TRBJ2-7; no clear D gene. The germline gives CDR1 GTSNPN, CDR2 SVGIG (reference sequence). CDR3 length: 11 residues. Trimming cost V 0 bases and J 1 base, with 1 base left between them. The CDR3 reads CAWSVSYEQYF. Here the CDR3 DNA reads TGTGCCTGGAGTGTATCCTACGAGCAGTACTTC.

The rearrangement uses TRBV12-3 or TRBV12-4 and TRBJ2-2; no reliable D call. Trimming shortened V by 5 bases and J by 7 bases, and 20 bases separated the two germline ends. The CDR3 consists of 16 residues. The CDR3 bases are TGTGCCAGCAGTCCCGACACGGGCCTGATTATCGGGGAGCTGTTTTTT. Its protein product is CASSPDTGLIIGELFF.

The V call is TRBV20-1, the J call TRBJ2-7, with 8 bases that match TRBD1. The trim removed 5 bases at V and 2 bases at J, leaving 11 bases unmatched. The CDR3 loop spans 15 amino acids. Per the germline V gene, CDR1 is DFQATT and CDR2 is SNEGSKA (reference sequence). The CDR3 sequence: CSAGRGQGTTYEQYF. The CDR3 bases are TGCAGTGCTGGCCGAGGACAGGGCACTACCTACGAGCAGTACTTC.

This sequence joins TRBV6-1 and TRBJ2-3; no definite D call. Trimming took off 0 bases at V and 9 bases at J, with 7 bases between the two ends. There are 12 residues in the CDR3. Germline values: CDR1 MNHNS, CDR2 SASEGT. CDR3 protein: CASSEAGWTQYF. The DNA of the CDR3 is TGTGCCAGCAGTGAAGCGGGGTGGACGCAGTATTTT.

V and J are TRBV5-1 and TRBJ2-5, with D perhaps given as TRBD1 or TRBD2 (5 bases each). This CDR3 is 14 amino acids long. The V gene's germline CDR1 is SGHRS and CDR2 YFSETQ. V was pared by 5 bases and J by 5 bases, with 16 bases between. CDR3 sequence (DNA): TGCGCCAGCAGGATCGCAGGGACGGGGGAGACCCAGTACTTC. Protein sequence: CASRIAGTGETQYF.

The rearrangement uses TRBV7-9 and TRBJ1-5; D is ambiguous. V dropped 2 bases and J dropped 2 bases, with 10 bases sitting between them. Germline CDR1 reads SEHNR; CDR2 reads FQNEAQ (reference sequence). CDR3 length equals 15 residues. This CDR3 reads CASSLMGVRNQPQHF. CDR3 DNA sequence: TGTGCCAGCAGCTTAATGGGTGTCCGCAATCAGCCCCAGCATTTT. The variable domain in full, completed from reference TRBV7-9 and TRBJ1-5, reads DTGVSQNPRHKITKRGQNVTFRCDPISEHNRLYWYRQTLGQGPEFLTYFQNEAQLEKSRLLSDRFSAERPKGSFSTLEIQRTEQGDSAMYLCASSLMGVRNQPQHFGDGTRLSIL.

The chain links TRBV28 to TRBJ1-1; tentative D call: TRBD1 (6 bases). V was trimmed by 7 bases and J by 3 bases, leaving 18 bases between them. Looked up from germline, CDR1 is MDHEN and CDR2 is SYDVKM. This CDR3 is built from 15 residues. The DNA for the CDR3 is TGTGCCAGCACCCTGACACAGGGTTGGGACACTGAAGCTTTCTTT. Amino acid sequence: CASTLTQGWDTEAFF. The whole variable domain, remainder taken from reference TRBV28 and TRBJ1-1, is DVKVTQSSRYLVKRTGEKVFLECVQDMDHENMFWYRQDPGLGLRLIYFSYDVKMKEKGDIPEGYSVSREKKERFSLILESASTNQTSMYLCASTLTQGWDTEAFFGQGTRLTVV.

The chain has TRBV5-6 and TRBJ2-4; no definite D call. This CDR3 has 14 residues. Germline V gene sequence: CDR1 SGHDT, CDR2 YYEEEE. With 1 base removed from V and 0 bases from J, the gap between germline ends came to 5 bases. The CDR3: CASSLYLAKNIQYF. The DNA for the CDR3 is TGTGCCAGCAGCTTGTATCTAGCCAAAAACATTCAGTACTTC. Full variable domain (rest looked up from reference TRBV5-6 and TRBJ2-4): DAGVTQSPTHLIKTRGQQVTLRCSPKSGHDTVSWYQQALGQGPQFIFQYYEEEERQRGNFPDRFSGHQFPNYSSELNVNALLLGDSALYLCASSLYLAKNIQYFGAGTRLSVL.

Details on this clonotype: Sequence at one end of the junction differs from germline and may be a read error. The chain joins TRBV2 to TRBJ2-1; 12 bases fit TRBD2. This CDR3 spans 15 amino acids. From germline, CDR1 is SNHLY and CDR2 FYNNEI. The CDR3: CASSASGRAYNEQFF. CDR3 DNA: TGTGCCAGCAGTGCTAGCGGGAGGGCCTATAATGAGCAGTTCTTC.

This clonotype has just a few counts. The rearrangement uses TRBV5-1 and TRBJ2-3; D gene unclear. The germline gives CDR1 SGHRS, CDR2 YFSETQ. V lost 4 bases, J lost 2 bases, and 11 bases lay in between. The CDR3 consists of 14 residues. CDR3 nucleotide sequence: TGCGCCAGCAGCCTTCAGATTCTCACAGATACGCAGTATTTT. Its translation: CASSLQILTDTQYF.

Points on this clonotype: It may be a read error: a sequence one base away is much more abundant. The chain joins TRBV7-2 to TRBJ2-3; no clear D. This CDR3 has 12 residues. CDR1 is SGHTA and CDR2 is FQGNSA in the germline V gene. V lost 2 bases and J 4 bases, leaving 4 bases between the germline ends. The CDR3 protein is CASSLYADTQYF. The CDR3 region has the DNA TGTGCCAGCAGCTTATATGCAGATACGCAGTATTTT.

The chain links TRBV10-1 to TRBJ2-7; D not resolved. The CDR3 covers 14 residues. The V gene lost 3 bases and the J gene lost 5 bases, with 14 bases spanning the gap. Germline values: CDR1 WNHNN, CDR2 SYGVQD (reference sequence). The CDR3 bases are TGCGCCAGCAGTGAAAGCTACAACCGCGACGAGCAGTACTTC. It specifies CASSESYNRDEQYF.

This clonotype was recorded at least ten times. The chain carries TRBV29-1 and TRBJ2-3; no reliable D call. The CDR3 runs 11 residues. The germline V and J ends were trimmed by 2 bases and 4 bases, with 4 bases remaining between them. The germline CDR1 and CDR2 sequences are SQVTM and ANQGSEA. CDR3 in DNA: TGCAGCGTTGAAACCGCAGATACGCAGTATTTT. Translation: CSVETADTQYF.

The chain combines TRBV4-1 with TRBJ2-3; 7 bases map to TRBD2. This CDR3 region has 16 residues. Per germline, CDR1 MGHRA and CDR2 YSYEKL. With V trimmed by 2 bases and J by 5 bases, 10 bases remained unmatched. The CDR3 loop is CASSQPLRGGKDTQYF. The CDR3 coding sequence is TGCGCCAGCAGCCAACCTCTTCGCGGGGGTAAAGATACGCAGTATTTT.

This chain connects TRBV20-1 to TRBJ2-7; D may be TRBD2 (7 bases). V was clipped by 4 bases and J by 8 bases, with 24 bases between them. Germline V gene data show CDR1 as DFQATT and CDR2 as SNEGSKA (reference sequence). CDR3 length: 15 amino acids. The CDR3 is CSAIPIGGLLIKQYF. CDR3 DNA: TGCAGTGCTATCCCTATCGGGGGGCTCCTTATAAAGCAGTACTTC.